This T cell receptor (beta chain) was captured by sequencing in a study of naive and memory T cell subsets. The beta constant-region primer was an equimolar mix of two oligonucleotides covering TRBC1 and TRBC2. TCRdb recomputed calls from the UMI-ligation and nested PCR reads with MiXCR, one row per CDR3 protein. The sample gives tens of thousands of distinct CDR3 sequences, less than 15% of which show up once; approximately 20% is in the top ten. This clonotype was counted many times. V dropped 3 bases and J dropped 7 bases, with 13 bases sitting between them. CDR3 length: 13 residues. Sequenced: effector memory CD4+ T cells from blood. Subset in this sample: effector memory, CD45RA- CD27-. The receptor's source is a human donor in good health. The rearrangement joins TRBV12-3 or TRBV12-4 to TRBJ2-7, with D possibly being TRBD1 or TRBD2 (5 bases each). CDR3 sequence (DNA): TGTGCCAGCAGTTTGGGGACCGACAGAGAGCAGTACTTC. This translates into CASSLGTDREQYF.